This record concerns one TCR beta chain sequence. The source of the sample is a study of blood T cell repertoires in COVID-19. Study in general: The United States, Italy and Spain were the sources of the acute and convalescent COVID-19 samples. From T cells, B-cell-depleted T cells, or PBMCs came the material, which was cDNA or gDNA.

The CDR3 extends over 15 amino acids. Deletions cut 7 bases from V and 8 bases from J, with 18 bases between. Germline CDR1 MNHEY, CDR2 SVGAGI. In the original analysis: The assay estimated nucleated cells by amplifying reference gene primers. Using immunoSEQ multiplex PCR, the repertoire was profiled, and TCRdb retains in-frame clones only, with some absent. V, J and clone size derive from that table, while D and trimming were established from the DNA sequence. Altogether around 100,000 clones are present, roughly 81% being singletons, with the ten largest covering 2.1%. Sequenced sample: peripheral blood. The chain recombines TRBV6-5 with TRBJ1-6; D not resolved. This TCR was recovered from a human donor in a cohort sampled during active COVID-19. In nucleotides, the CDR3 is TGTGCCAGCACTAGGGATGGAGGGATGGATTCACCCCTCCACTTT. Protein sequence: CASTRDGGMDSPLHF.